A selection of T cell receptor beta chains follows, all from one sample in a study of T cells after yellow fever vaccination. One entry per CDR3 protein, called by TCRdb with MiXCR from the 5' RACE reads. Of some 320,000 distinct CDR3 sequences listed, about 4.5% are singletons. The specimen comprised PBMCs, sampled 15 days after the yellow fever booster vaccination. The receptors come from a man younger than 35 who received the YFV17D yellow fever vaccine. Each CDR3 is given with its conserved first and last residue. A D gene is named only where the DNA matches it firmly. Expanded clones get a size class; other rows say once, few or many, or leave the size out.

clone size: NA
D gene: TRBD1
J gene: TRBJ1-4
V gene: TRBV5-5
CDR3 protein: CASSLEGTGGRKLFF
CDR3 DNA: TGTGCCAGCAGCTTGGAAGGGACAGGGGGCAGAAAACTGTTTTTT

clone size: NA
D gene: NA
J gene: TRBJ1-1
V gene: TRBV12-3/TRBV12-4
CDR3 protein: CASRNTQGIRAEAFF
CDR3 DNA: TGTGCCAGCAGGAACACGCAGGGAATCCGGGCTGAAGCTTTCTTT

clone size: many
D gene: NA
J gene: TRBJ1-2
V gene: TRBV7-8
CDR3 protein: CASSPEGTPYGYTF
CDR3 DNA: TGTGCCAGCAGCCCGGAAGGGACACCTTATGGCTACACCTTC

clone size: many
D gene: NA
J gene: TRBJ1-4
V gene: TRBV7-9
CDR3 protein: CASSSTGEGNEKLFF
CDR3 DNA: TGTGCCAGCAGCTCCACAGGAGAGGGGAATGAAAAACTGTTTTTT

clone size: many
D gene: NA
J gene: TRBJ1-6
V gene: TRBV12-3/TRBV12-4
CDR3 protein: CASSLYPGGFNSPLHF
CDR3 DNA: TGTGCCAGCAGTTTGTACCCGGGGGGATTTAATTCACCCCTCCACTTT

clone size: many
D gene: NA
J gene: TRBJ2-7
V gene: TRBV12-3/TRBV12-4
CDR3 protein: CGGRGPVYEQYF
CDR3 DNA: TGTGGCGGGCGGGGGCCCGTATACGAGCAGTACTTC

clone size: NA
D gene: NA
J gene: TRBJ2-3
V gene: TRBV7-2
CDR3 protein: CASRGGPGIPDTQYF
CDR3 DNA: TGTGCCAGCAGGGGGGGCCCGGGAATTCCAGATACGCAGTATTTT

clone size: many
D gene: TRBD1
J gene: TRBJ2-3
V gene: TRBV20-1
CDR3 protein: CSARDRLGTDTQYF
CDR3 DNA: TGCAGTGCTCGGGACAGGCTAGGGACAGATACGCAGTATTTT

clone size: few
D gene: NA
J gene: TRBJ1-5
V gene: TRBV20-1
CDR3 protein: CSARDLKAASQPQHF
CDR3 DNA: TGCAGTGCTAGAGATCTAAAGGCAGCATCTCAGCCCCAGCATTTT

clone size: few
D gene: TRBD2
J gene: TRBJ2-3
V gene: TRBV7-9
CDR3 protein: CASSQTSWVAGTSDTQYF
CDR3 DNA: TGTGCCAGCAGCCAAACCTCCTGGGTAGCGGGGACATCAGATACGCAGTATTTT

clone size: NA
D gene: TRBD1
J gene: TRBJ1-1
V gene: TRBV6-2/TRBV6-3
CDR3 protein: CASSYAPGQEALF
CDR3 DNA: TGTGCCAGCAGTTACGCCCCGGGACAGGAGGCCCTCTTT

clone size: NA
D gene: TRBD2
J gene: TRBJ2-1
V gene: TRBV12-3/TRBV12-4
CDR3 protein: CASSQGLALSREQFF
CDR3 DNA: TGTGCCAGCAGCCAGGGACTAGCCCTTTCAAGAGAGCAGTTCTTC

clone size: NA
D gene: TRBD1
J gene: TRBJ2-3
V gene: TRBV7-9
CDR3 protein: CASSADRGTVMTDTQYF
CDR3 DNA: TGTGCCAGCAGCGCCGACAGGGGGACTGTAATGACAGATACGCAGTATTTT

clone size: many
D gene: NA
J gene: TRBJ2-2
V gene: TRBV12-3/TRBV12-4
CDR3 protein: CASSSAGAWGELFF
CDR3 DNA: TGTGCCAGCAGTTCCGCAGGGGCCTGGGGGGAGCTGTTTTTT

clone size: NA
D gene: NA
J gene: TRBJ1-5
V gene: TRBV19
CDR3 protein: CASRSREDYSNQPQHF
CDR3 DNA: TGTGCCAGTAGAAGCCGGGAGGACTATAGCAATCAGCCCCAGCATTTT

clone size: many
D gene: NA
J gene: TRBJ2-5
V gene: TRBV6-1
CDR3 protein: CASSAGQETQYF
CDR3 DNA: TGTGCCAGCAGTGCCGGTCAAGAGACCCAGTACTTC

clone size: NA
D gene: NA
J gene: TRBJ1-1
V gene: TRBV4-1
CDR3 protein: CASSQDLRGWNTEAFF
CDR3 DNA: TGCGCCAGCAGCCAAGATCTTCGGGGTTGGAACACTGAAGCTTTCTTT

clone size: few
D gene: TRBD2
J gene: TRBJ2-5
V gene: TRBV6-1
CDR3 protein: CASSDIGGEVVETQYF
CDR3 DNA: TGTGCCAGCAGTGATATTGGGGGGGAAGTGGTGGAGACCCAGTACTTC

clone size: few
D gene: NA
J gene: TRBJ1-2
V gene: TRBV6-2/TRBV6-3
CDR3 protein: CASSRAGTNYGYTF
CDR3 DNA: TGTGCCAGCAGTAGGGCGGGGACGAACTATGGCTACACCTTC

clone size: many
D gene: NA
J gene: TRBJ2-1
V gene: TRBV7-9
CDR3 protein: CASSLRYYNEQFF
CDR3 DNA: TGTGCCAGCAGCTTACGCTATTACAATGAGCAGTTCTTC

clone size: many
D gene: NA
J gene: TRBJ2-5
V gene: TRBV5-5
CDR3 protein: CASSLGSWPRAAQETQYF
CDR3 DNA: TGTGCCAGCAGCTTGGGAAGTTGGCCTCGGGCAGCCCAAGAGACCCAGTACTTC

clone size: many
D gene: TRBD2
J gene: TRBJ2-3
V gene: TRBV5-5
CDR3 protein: CASSFWIAGRVTTDTQYF
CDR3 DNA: TGTGCCAGCAGCTTTTGGATAGCGGGGCGGGTGACCACAGATACGCAGTATTTT

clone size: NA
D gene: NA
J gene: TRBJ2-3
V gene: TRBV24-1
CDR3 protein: CATSDENTDTQYF
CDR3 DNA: TGTGCCACCAGTGACGAGAACACAGATACGCAGTATTTT

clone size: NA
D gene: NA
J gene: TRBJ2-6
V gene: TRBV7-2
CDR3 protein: CASTRGRARSGANVLTF
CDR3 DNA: TGTGCCAGCACCAGGGGTCGCGCTCGCTCTGGGGCCAACGTCCTGACTTTC

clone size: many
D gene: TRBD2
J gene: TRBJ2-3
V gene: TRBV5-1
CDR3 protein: CASSLEYGGAGDTQYF
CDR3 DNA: TGCGCCAGCAGCTTGGAATACGGGGGGGCAGGAGATACGCAGTATTTT

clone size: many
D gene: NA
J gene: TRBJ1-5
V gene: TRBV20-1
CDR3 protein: CSASEHGGLTQHF
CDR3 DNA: TGCAGTGCTAGTGAACACGGCGGTTTGACCCAGCATTTT

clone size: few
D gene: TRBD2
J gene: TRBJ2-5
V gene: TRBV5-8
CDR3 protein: CASSTGTSGEETQYF
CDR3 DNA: TGTGCCAGCAGCACCGGGACTAGCGGGGAAGAGACCCAGTACTTC

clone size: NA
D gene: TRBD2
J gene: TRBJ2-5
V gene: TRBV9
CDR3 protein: CASSVDPGLAGGQETQYF
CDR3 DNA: TGTGCCAGCAGCGTTGATCCGGGACTAGCGGGGGGGCAAGAGACCCAGTACTTC

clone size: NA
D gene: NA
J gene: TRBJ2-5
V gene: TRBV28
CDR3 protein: CASTDGRVFAETQYF
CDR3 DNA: TGTGCCAGCACCGATGGACGGGTTTTCGCAGAGACCCAGTACTTC

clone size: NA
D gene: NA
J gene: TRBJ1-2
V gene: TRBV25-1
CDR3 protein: CASSDVSGATNYGYTF
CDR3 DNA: TGTGCCAGCAGTGATGTTAGCGGGGCTACTAACTATGGCTACACCTTC

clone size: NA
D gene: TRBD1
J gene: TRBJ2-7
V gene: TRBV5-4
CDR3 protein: CASSFGTGDYEQYF
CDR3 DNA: TGTGCCAGCAGCTTCGGGACAGGGGACTACGAGCAGTACTTC

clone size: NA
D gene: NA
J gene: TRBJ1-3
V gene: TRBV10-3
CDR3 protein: CAMGSGNTIYF
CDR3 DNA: TGTGCCATGGGTTCTGGAAACACCATATATTTT

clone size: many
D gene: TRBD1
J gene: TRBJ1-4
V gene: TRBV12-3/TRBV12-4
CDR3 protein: CASSFGTGEEKLFF
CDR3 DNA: TGTGCCAGCAGTTTCGGGACAGGGGAAGAAAAACTGTTTTTT

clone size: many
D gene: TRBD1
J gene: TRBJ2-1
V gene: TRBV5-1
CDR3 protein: CASSLRDRASNEQFF
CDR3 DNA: TGCGCCAGCAGCTTGAGGGACAGGGCGTCCAATGAGCAGTTCTTC

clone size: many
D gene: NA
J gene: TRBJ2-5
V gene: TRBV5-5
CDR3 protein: CASTGTDTQETQYF
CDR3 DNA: TGTGCCAGCACCGGGACCGACACCCAAGAGACCCAGTACTTC

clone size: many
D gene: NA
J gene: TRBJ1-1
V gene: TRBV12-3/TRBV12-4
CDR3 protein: CATSLAGGEAFF
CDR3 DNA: TGTGCCACCTCACTGGCGGGGGGGGAAGCTTTCTTT

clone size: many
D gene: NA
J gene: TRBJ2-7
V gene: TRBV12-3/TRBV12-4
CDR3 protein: CASSLEEGSRSFEQYF
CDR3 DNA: TGTGCCAGCAGTTTAGAGGAGGGTAGTCGAAGCTTCGAGCAGTACTTC

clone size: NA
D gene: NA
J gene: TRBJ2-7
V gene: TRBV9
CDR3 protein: CASSRGHIQSEQYF
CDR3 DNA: TGTGCCAGCAGCCGGGGACATATCCAGTCCGAGCAGTACTTC

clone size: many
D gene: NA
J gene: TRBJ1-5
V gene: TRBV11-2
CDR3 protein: CASSLGRGGHGQPQHF
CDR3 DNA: TGTGCCAGCAGCTTAGGCAGGGGAGGACACGGTCAGCCCCAGCATTTT

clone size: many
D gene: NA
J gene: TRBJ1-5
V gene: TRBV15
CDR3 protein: CATSRDVAGYQPQHF
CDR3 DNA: TGTGCCACCAGCAGAGATGTAGCGGGGTATCAGCCCCAGCATTTT

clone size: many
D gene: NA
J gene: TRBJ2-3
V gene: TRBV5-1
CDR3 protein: CASNDPGSQDTQYF
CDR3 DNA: TGCGCCAGCAACGACCCGGGCAGCCAAGATACGCAGTATTTT

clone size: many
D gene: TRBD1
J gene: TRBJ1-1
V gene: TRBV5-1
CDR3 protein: CASSLLTGAEAFF
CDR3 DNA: TGCGCCAGCAGCTTGCTTACAGGGGCGGAAGCTTTCTTT

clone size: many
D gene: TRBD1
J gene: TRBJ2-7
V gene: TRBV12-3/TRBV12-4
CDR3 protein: CASSTGTGFYEQYF
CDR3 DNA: TGTGCCAGCAGCACCGGGACAGGTTTTTACGAGCAGTACTTC

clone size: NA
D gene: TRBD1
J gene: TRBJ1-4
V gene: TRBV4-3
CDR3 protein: CASSRTGTGKRMREKLFF
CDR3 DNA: TGCGCCAGCAGCCGGACCGGGACAGGGAAGCGTATGCGTGAAAAACTGTTTTTT

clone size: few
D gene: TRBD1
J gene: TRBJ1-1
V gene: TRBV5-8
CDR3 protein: CASSPGTGGLNTEAFF
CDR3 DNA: TGTGCCAGCAGCCCCGGGACAGGGGGCTTGAACACTGAAGCTTTCTTT

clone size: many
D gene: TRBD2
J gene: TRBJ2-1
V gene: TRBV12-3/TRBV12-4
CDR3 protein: CASSWGSGGNEQFF
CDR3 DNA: TGTGCCAGCAGCTGGGGTAGCGGGGGCAATGAGCAGTTCTTC

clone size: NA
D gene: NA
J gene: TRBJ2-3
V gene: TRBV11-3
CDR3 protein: CASSRGYTDTQYF
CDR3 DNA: TGTGCCAGCTCCCGGGGGTACACAGATACGCAGTATTTT

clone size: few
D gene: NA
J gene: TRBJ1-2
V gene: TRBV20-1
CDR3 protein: CSARDSAWGNYGYTF
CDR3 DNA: TGCAGTGCTAGAGATTCCGCTTGGGGGAACTATGGCTACACCTTC

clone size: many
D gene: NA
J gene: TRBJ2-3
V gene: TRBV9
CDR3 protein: CASSVGDSTDTQYF
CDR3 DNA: TGTGCCAGCAGCGTAGGGGACTCCACAGATACGCAGTATTTT

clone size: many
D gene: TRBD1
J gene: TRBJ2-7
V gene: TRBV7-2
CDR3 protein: CASSADRGYEQYF
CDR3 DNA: TGTGCCAGCAGCGCCGACAGGGGCTACGAGCAGTACTTC

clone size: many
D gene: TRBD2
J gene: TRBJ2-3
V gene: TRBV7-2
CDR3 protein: CASSLEKSRRGGRRDTQYF
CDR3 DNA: TGTGCCAGCAGCTTAGAGAAGTCTAGGCGGGGGGGTCGACGGGATACGCAGTATTTT

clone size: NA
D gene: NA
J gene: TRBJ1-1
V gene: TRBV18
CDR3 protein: CASSPRPRGSDDTEAFF
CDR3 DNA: TGTGCCAGCTCACCAAGGCCGAGAGGGTCGGATGACACTGAAGCTTTCTTT

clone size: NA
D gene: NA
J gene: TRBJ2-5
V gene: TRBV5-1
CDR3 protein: CASSATSKETQYF
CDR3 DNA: TGCGCCAGCAGCGCCACTAGTAAGGAGACCCAGTACTTC

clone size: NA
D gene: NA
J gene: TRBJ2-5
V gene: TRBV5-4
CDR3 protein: CASSAQGSQETQYF
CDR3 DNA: TGTGCCAGCAGCGCGCAGGGGTCCCAAGAGACCCAGTACTTC

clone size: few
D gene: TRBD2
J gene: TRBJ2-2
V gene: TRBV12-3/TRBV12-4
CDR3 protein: CASRRLAENTGELFF
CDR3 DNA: TGTGCCAGCAGACGACTAGCGGAGAACACCGGGGAGCTGTTTTTT

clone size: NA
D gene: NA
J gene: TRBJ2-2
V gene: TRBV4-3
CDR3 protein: CASSQVLGNTGELFF
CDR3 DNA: TGCGCCAGCAGCCAAGTTCTGGGAAACACCGGGGAGCTGTTTTTT

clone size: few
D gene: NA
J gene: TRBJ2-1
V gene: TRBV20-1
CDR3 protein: CSATPSSYNEQFF
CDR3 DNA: TGCAGTGCTACGCCCAGCTCCTACAATGAGCAGTTCTTC

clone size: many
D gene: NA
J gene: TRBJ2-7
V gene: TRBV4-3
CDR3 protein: CASSQDFRDTYEQYF
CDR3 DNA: TGCGCCAGCAGCCAAGATTTCAGGGACACCTACGAGCAGTACTTC

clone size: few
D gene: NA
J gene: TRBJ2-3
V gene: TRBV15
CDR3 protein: CATSRDTGKDTQYF
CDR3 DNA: TGTGCCACCAGCAGAGATACGGGCAAAGATACGCAGTATTTT

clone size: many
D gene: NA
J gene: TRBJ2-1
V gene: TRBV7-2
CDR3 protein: CASRSGPQTGEQFF
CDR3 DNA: TGTGCCAGCAGGTCCGGGCCGCAGACAGGTGAGCAGTTCTTC